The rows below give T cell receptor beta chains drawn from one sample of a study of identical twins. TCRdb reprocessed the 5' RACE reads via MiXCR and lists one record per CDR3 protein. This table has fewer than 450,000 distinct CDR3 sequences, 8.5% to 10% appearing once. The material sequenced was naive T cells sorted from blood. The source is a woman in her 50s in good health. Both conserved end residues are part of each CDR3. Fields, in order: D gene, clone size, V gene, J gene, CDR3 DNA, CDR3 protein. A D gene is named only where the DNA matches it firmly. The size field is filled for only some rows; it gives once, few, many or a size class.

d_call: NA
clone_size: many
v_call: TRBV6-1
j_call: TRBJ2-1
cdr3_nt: TGTGCCAGCAGCCGGGGCACCAAAGTAGATGAGCAGTTCTTC
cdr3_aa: CASSRGTKVDEQFF

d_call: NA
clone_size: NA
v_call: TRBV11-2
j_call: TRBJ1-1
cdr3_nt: TGTGCCAGCAGCTTAGGATTAAGGGTTAACCTCAACACTGAAGCTTTCTTT
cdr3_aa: CASSLGLRVNLNTEAFF

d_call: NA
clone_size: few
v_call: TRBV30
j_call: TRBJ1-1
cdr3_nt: TGTGCCTGGGGGGGACACCTGAACACTGAAGCTTTCTTT
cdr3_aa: CAWGGHLNTEAFF

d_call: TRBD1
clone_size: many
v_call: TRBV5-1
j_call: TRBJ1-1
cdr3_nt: TGCGCCAGCAGCGTTCCGGGACAGGGAAGTGAAGCTTTCTTT
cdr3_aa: CASSVPGQGSEAFF

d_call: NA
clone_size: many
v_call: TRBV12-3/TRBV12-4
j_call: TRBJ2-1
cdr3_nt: TGTGCCAGCAGTCCGCGGAAACGGAACAATGAGCAGTTCTTC
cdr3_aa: CASSPRKRNNEQFF

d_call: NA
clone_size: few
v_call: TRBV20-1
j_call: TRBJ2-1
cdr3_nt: TGCAGTGCTGGAATTAGCCGCAATGAGCAGTTCTTC
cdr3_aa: CSAGISRNEQFF

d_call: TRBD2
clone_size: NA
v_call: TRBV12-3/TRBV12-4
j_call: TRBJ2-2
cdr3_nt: TGTGCCAGCAGTCCCCCCTTAGCGGGAGGTTACACCGGGGAGCTGTTTTTT
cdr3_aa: CASSPPLAGGYTGELFF

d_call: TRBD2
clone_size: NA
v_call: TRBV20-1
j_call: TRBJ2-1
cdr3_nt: TGCAGTGCTAGATCACCAAGGTATGGTGGACTAGCGGGCTACAATGAGCAGTTCTTC
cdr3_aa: CSARSPRYGGLAGYNEQFF

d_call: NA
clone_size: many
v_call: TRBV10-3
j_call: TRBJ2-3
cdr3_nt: TGTGCCATCAGCAGCACAGATACGCAGTATTTT
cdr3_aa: CAISSTDTQYF

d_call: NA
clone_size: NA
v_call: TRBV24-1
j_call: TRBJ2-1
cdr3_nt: TGTGCCACGCAGGGCTCCGACATTAGGTATAATGAGCAGTTCTTC
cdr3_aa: CATQGSDIRYNEQFF

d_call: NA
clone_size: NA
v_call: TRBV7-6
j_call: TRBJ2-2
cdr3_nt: TGTGCCAGCAGCGGTTTTAGGGACAACACCGGGGAGCTGTTTTTT
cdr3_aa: CASSGFRDNTGELFF

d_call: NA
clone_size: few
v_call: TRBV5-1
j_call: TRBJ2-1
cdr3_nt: TGCGCCAGCAGCTTGGCCGGACCCGGGGTCAATGAGCAGTTCTTC
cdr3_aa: CASSLAGPGVNEQFF

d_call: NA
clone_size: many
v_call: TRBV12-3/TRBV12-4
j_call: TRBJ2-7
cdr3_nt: TGTGCCAGCAGTTTTGTAAGTTCCGAGCAGTACTTC
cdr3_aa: CASSFVSSEQYF

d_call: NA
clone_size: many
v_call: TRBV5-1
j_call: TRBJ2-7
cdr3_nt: TGCGCCAGCAGCTTGGAGCCGGCCGCCTACGAGCAGTACTTC
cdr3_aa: CASSLEPAAYEQYF

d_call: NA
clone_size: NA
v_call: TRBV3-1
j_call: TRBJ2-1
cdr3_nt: TGTGCCAGCAGCCAAGCCGGACTGCGGAATGAGCAGTTCTTC
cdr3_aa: CASSQAGLRNEQFF

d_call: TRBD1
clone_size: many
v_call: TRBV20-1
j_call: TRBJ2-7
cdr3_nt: TGCAGTGCCGCAGGGGGCCCATACGAGCAGTACTTC
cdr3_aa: CSAAGGPYEQYF

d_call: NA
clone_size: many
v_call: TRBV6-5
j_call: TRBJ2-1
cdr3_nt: TGTGCCAGCAGTTACTTTGGGGGCAGCTCCTACAATGAGCAGTTCTTC
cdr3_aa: CASSYFGGSSYNEQFF

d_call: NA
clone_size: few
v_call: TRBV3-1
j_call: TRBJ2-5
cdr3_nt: TGTGCCAGCAGCCAAGATGAAAATCTCGTAGGGGCACAAGAGACCCAGTACTTC
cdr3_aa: CASSQDENLVGAQETQYF

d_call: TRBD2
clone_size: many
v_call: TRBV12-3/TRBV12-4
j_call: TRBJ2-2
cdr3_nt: TGTGCCAGCTCTAGGACTAGGGACACCGGGGAGCTGTTTTTT
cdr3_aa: CASSRTRDTGELFF

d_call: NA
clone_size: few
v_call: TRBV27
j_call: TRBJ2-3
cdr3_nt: TGTGCCAGCAGTTTACGAAGGAGCGGAGATACGCAGTATTTT
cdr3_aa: CASSLRRSGDTQYF

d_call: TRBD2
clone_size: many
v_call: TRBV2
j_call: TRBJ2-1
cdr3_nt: TGTGCCAGCAGTGAACTAGCGGGAACTAATGAGCAGTTCTTC
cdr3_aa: CASSELAGTNEQFF

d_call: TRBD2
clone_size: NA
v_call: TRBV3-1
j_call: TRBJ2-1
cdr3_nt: TGTGCCAGCAGCCATCCTAATAGGCCTCTAGCGGGATGGTTGGTCTTC
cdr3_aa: CASSHPNRPLAGWLVF

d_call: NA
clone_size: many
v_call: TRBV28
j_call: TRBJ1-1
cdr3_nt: TGTGCCAGCAGCCTAAGGGGGGAAACTGAAGCTTTCTTT
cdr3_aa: CASSLRGETEAFF

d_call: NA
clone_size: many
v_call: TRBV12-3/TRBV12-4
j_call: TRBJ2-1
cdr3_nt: TGTGCCAGCAGTTTACTTCACCAGAATGAGCAGTTCTTC
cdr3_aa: CASSLLHQNEQFF

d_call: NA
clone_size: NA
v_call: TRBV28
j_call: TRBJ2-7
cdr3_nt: TGTGCCAGCAGTGGGGGGGCAGGGGGCTCCTACGAGCAGTACTTC
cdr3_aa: CASSGGAGGSYEQYF

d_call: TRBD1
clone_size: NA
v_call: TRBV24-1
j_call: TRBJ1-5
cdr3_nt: TGTGCCACCAGTGTCACTGACAGGGAGGGCCAGCATTTT
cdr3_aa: CATSVTDREGQHF

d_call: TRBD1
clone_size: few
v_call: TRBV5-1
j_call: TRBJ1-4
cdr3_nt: TGCGCCAGCAGCATAGCGACAGGGACTAATGAAAAACTGTTTTTT
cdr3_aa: CASSIATGTNEKLFF

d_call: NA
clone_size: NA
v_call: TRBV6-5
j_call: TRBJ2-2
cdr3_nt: TGTGCCAGCAGTTACTCGATACCCCACCAGAACACCGGGGAGCTGTTTTTT
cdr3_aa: CASSYSIPHQNTGELFF

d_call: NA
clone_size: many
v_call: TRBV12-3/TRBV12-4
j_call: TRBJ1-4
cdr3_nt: TGTGCCAGCAGTTTGGGCATTCGGACGATTGCAACTAATGAAAAACTGTTTTTT
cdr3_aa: CASSLGIRTIATNEKLFF

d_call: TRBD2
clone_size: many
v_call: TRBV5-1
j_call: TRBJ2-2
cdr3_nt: TGCGCCAGCGGAGCGGGAGGTACCGGGGAGCTGTTTTTT
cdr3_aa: CASGAGGTGELFF

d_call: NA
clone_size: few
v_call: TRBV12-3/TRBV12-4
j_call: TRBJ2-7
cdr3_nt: TGTGCCAGCAGTTTAATAGGTTCGGAGCAGTACTTC
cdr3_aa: CASSLIGSEQYF

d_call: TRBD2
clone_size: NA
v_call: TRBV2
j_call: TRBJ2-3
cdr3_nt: TGTGCCAGCGCAACAGGTAGCGGGAGCACAGATACGCAGTATTTT
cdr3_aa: CASATGSGSTDTQYF

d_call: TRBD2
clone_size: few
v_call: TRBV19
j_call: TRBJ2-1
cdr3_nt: TGTGCCAGTAGTATAACTAGCGGGAGAGGGTACAATGAGCAGTTCTTC
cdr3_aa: CASSITSGRGYNEQFF

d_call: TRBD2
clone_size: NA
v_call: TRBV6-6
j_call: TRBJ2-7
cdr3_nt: TGTGCCAGCAGTTACGACGGGACTAGCGGCTACGAGCAGTACTTC
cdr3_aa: CASSYDGTSGYEQYF

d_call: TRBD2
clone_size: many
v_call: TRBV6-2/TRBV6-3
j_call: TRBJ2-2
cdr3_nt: TGTGCCGCCGCACGGTCGGCGGGAGGTGGGAGGGAGCTGTTTTTT
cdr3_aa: CAAARSAGGGRELFF

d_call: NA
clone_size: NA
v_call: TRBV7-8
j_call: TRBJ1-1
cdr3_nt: TGTGCCAGCAGCTTAGCGATGACGCGTTTGGGCACTGAAGCTTTCTTT
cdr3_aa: CASSLAMTRLGTEAFF

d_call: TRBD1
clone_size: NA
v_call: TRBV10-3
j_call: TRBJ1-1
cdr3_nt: TGTGCCATAGGAACAGGGGGCGTGAACACTGAAGCTTTCTTT
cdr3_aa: CAIGTGGVNTEAFF

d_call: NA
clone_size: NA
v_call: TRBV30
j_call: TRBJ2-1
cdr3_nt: TGTGCCTGGACGAGCGGAAGGGAACAGTTCTTC
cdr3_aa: CAWTSGREQFF

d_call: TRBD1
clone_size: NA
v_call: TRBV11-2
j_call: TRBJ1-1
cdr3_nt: TGTGCCAGCAGTAAACAGGGGTTTGAAGCTTTCTTT
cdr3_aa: CASSKQGFEAFF

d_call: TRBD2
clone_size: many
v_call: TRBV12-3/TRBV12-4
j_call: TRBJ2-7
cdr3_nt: TGTGCCAGCATCCAAGCGGGAACCTACGAGCAGTACTTC
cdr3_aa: CASIQAGTYEQYF

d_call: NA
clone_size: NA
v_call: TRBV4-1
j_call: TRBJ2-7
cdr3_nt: TGCGCCAGCAGCCCCACCCTTGGCGACTCGAGCTCCTACGAGCAGTACTTC
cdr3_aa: CASSPTLGDSSSYEQYF

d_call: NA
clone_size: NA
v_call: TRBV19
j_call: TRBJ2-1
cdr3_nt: TGTGCCAGTAGTATAGGTCGGGACGATGAGCAGTTCTTC
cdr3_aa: CASSIGRDDEQFF

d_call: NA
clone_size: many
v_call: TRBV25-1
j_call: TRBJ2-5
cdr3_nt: TGTGCCCGCGCGGGGACCCAGTACTTC
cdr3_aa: CARAGTQYF